The 8 T cell receptor beta chains reported below all come from one sample, sequenced in a study of identical twins. TCRdb used MiXCR to reprocess the 5' RACE reads, holding one entry per CDR3 protein. The sample holds 450,000 to 600,000 distinct CDR3 sequences, 20% to 25% seen once. These data were likewise used in another study, on yellow fever vaccine responses in identical twins.

Sequenced sample: CD4+ T cells sorted from blood. The receptors derive from a woman younger than 35 in good health.

The chain carries TRBV15 and TRBJ2-2, with D possibly TRBD1 on 6 matching bases. CDR3 length: 14 residues. Looked up from germline, CDR1 is LNHNV and CDR2 is YYDKDF (reference sequence). V was cut by 8 bases and J by 0 bases, with 10 bases left in between. The DNA of the CDR3 is TGTGCCACCGCCGGGACAACGAACACCGGGGAGCTGTTTTTT. Encoded protein: CATAGTTNTGELFF.

This clonotype has more than one count but fewer than ten. The gene calls are TRBV6-1 and TRBJ2-7; maybe TRBD2 (5 bases). V gave up 6 bases and J gave up 3 bases, with 18 bases separating them. CDR1 and CDR2 (germline): MNHNS, SASEGT. The length of the CDR3 is 15 residues. CDR3 nucleotides: TGTGCCAGCAGACCCACCCTGGGAGAGATCTACGAGCAGTACTTC. This sequence encodes CASRPTLGEIYEQYF.

J is TRBJ2-1 and V is TRBV2; TRBD2 matches 10 bases. The germline V gene has CDR1 SNHLY and CDR2 FYNNEI. V was pared by 7 bases and J by 5 bases, with 5 bases of the junction left unmatched. This CDR3 has 14 residues. In DNA, the CDR3 is TGTGCCAGCACTAGCGGGAGATCGGACAATGAGCAGTTCTTC. This sequence encodes CASTSGRSDNEQFF.

This clonotype was seen only a few times. The CDR3 spells CASTTGTGGSPLHF. In DNA form, the CDR3 reads TGTGCCAGCACCACCGGGACAGGGGGTTCACCCCTCCACTTT. J is TRBJ1-6 and V is TRBV11-2; 11 nucleotides match TRBD1. Trimming at V came to 7 bases and at J to 9 bases, leaving 5 bases not matched to a gene. This CDR3 is 14 amino acids long. The germline V gene has CDR1 SGHAT and CDR2 FQNNGV. Supplemented by reference TRBV11-2 and TRBJ1-6, the full variable domain reads EAGVAQSPRYKIIEKRQSVAFWCNPISGHATLYWYQQILGQGPKLLIQFQNNGVVDDSQLPKDRFSAERLKGVDSTLKIQPAKLEDSAVYLCASTTGTGGSPLHFGNGTRLTVT.

The chain carries TRBV9 and TRBJ1-1; no firm D call. Deletions cut 0 bases from V and 1 base from J, with 16 bases between. The CDR3 extends over 17 amino acids. Germline V gene lookup returns CDR1 SGDLS and CDR2 YYNGEE. The CDR3 is CASSVAVGDRGNTEAFF. CDR3 bases: TGTGCCAGCAGCGTAGCCGTCGGGGATCGGGGGAACACTGAAGCTTTCTTT.

This chain uses TRBV20-1 with TRBJ2-7, with 11 bases matching TRBD1. Germline V gene sequence: CDR1 DFQATT, CDR2 SNEGSKA (reference sequence). Trimming removed 5 bases from V and 0 bases from J; junction bases left unmatched: 3. This CDR3 has 14 residues. The CDR3 here is CSAGGQGASYEQYV. CDR3 in DNA: TGCAGTGCTGGCGGACAGGGGGCCTCCTACGAGCAGTACGTC.

The chain links TRBV12-3 or TRBV12-4 to TRBJ2-3, with 9 bases that match TRBD2. The CDR3 is 17 residues long. Trimming at V came to 5 bases and at J to 4 bases, leaving 13 bases not matched to a gene. CDR3 DNA: TGTGCCAGCAGTGACCCGGCGGCTAGCGGGGCCCCAGATACGCAGTATTTT. This encodes CASSDPAASGAPDTQYF.

This clonotype was detected a few times. CDR3 sequence: CATSRDRGLGEAFF. CDR3 sequence (DNA): TGTGCCACCAGCAGAGACAGGGGGCTTGGTGAAGCTTTCTTT. The V gene is TRBV15, the J gene TRBJ1-1; 8 bases map to TRBD1. Germline CDR1 and CDR2: LNHNV and YYDKDF (reference sequence). V gave up 0 bases and J gave up 7 bases; unmatched junction bases: 4. The CDR3 covers 14 residues.